These 19 T cell receptor beta chains came from one sample sequenced in a study of identical twins. Via MiXCR, TCRdb re-called the 5' RACE reads, giving one row per CDR3 protein. Of hundreds of thousands of distinct CDR3 sequences listed, approximately 13% were seen once; the top ten hold 6% to 9%. This sample also belongs to another study, concerning yellow fever vaccine responses in identical twins.

Material for sequencing was CD8+ T cells sorted from blood. The source is a young woman in good health.

This clonotype was detected many times. The chain uses TRBV4-1 and TRBJ2-7; no clear D gene. Trimming stripped 4 bases from V and 3 bases from J, with 13 bases between. Germline V gives CDR1 MGHRA, CDR2 YSYEKL. The CDR3 has 14 amino acids. CDR3 in DNA: TGCGCCAGCAGCCCCCTTGACTTTCGCTACGAGCAGTACTTC. It is translated as CASSPLDFRYEQYF.

The J gene is TRBJ2-7, the V gene TRBV6-1, with D tentatively TRBD1 or TRBD2 (5 bases each). Trimming removed 3 bases at V and 5 bases at J, with 17 bases between. Germline V lookup: CDR1 MNHNS, CDR2 SASEGT. The CDR3 extends over 15 amino acids. The DNA for the CDR3 is TGTGCCAGCAGTGACCCCCACTCCAGGGAGAACGAGCAGTACGTC. Translation gives CASSDPHSRENEQYV.

V gene TRBV6-6 combines with J gene TRBJ1-5; no clear D gene. V dropped 0 bases and J dropped 2 bases, with 8 bases sitting between them. The CDR3 totals 15 residues. The germline CDR1 and CDR2 sequences are MNHNY and SVGAGI (reference sequence). CDR3 DNA sequence: TGTGCCAGCAGTTACTCGTTCGGGGGCAATCAGCCCCAGCATTTT. The encoded protein is CASSYSFGGNQPQHF.

The gene calls are TRBV12-3 or TRBV12-4 and TRBJ1-4; 9 bases align to TRBD1. With 4 bases clipped from V and 4 bases from J, the junction kept 4 bases outside the gene matches. The CDR3 totals 15 residues. The DNA for the CDR3 is TGTGCCAGCAGTTGGGACAGGGACGTTAATGAAAAACTGTTTTTT. Its protein is CASSWDRDVNEKLFF.

This clonotype has more than one count but fewer than ten. The rearrangement joins TRBV27 to TRBJ1-1; possibly TRBD1 for D (5 bases). Between the trimmed V and J ends, which lost 5 bases and 4 bases, there was a span of 14 bases. The V gene's germline CDR1 is MNHEY and CDR2 SMNVEV (reference sequence). CDR3 size: 14 residues. The CDR3 loop is CASSLGVWATEAFF. For the CDR3, the DNA is TGTGCCAGCAGTCTAGGGGTATGGGCCACTGAAGCTTTCTTT.

The chain joins TRBV10-3 to TRBJ2-5; D remains unclear. Between the trimmed V and J ends, which lost 0 bases and 4 bases, there was a span of 15 bases. Germline V gene lookup returns CDR1 ENHRY and CDR2 SYGVKD. The CDR3 runs to 16 residues. CDR3 sequence reads: CAISESEGRYGETQYF. CDR3 in DNA: TGTGCCATCAGTGAGTCAGAAGGACGATACGGAGAGACCCAGTACTTC.

This clonotype was seen a handful of times. The rearrangement links TRBV2 to TRBJ2-3, with a possible D match to TRBD2 (7 bases). With 2 bases removed from V and 0 bases from J, the gap between germline ends came to 18 bases. CDR1 is SNHLY and CDR2 is FYNNEI in the germline V gene. The length of the CDR3 is 18 residues. CDR3 DNA sequence: TGTGCCAGCAGTGAATTGGGGGCTAGCGGATCTAGCACAGATACGCAGTATTTT. This gives the protein CASSELGASGSSTDTQYF.

V and J are TRBV6-1 and TRBJ2-1; TRBD2 aligns across 8 bases. CDR1 is MNHNS, CDR2 SASEGT, per germline. V trimming: 2 bases; J trimming: 0 bases; junction bases outside the gene matches: 9. This CDR3 contains 18 residues. CDR3 nucleotide sequence: TGTGCCAGCAGTGAACTGTCTCCGGGGGGGAGCTCCTACAATGAGCAGTTCTTC. Translation gives CASSELSPGGSSYNEQFF.

There are a few counts of this clonotype. This chain connects TRBV20-1 to TRBJ2-1; 7 bases match TRBD2. Germline V CDR1 and CDR2: DFQATT, SNEGSKA (reference sequence). V trimming: 1 base; J trimming: 5 bases; junction bases outside the gene matches: 5. The CDR3 totals 14 residues. CDR3 in amino acids: CSARGLADHNEQFF. The CDR3 DNA follows: TGCAGTGCTAGAGGGCTAGCGGACCACAATGAGCAGTTCTTC.

The rearrangement joins TRBV15 to TRBJ2-5; D is perhaps TRBD1 (7 bases). Germline lookup yields CDR1 LNHNV and CDR2 YYDKDF (reference sequence). V was pared by 5 bases and J by 5 bases, with 18 bases between. This CDR3 is 15 amino acids long. The CDR3 sequence: CATSGMGPGGETQYF. DNA for the CDR3: TGTGCCACCAGCGGTATGGGCCCAGGGGGGGAGACCCAGTACTTC.

The V call is TRBV5-4, the J call TRBJ2-2; 12 bases match TRBD1. CDR1 SGHNT and CDR2 YYREEE come from the germline V gene (reference sequence). Trimming removed 0 bases from V and 5 bases from J; junction bases left unmatched: 11. The CDR3 extends over 19 amino acids. The CDR3 protein is CASSLAGGQGAGRTGELFF. CDR3 DNA sequence: TGTGCCAGCAGCTTGGCCGGGGGACAGGGGGCAGGTCGGACCGGGGAGCTGTTTTTT.

This clonotype appeared a single time. V usage is TRBV29-1 and J usage is TRBJ2-7, with 7 bases lining up with TRBD1. This CDR3 region has 17 residues. Germline V gene sequence: CDR1 SQVTM, CDR2 ANQGSEA. V dropped 3 bases and J dropped 3; count of bases not matched to a gene: 17. Written as DNA, the CDR3 is TGCAGCGTTGAGATACGAGCACAGGGGACCGCAAACTACGAGCAGTACTTC. Translating it yields CSVEIRAQGTANYEQYF.

The sample holds one count of this clonotype. This chain joins TRBV3-1 and TRBJ1-6; no firm D call. CDR1 is LGHDT, CDR2 YNNKEL, per germline (reference sequence). V was trimmed by 0 bases and J by 8 bases, leaving 5 bases between them. There are 13 residues in the CDR3. CDR3 protein: CASSQDLDSPLHF. CDR3 DNA: TGTGCCAGCAGCCAAGATCTAGATTCACCCCTCCACTTT.

This clonotype has a handful of counts. V and J are TRBV15 and TRBJ2-3; D gene uncertain. The CDR3 consists of 13 residues. Germline CDR1 LNHNV, CDR2 YYDKDF (reference sequence). The V end lost 0 bases, the J end lost 5 bases, and 6 bases lay between the germline ends. CDR3 sequence: CATSRDRIDTQYF. CDR3 DNA: TGTGCCACCAGCAGAGATCGGATAGATACGCAGTATTTT.

The chain is built from TRBV4-1 and TRBJ2-5, with TRBD2 as a possible D gene (6 bases). Trimming left V 1 base short and J 1 base short, with 7 bases between. The CDR3 contains 14 residues. The V gene's germline CDR1 is MGHRA and CDR2 YSYEKL. The CDR3 DNA reads as TGCGCCAGCAGCCAAGGGCGGGGCCAAGAGACCCAGTACTTC. Translated, it gives CASSQGRGQETQYF.

Points on this clonotype: Given a much more abundant clone one base away, this may be a read error. This sequence joins TRBV4-1 and TRBJ2-7, with unresolved D. Germline lookup yields CDR1 MGHRA and CDR2 YSYEKL. This CDR3 comprises 12 residues. The DNA for the CDR3 is TGCGCCAGCAACCAAGAGTCCGGCGAGCAGTACTTC. Protein: CASNQESGEQYF.

This chain joins TRBV12-3 or TRBV12-4 and TRBJ2-7; D is possibly TRBD2 (6 bases). V dropped 5 bases and J dropped 0 bases, with 14 bases sitting between them. The CDR3 length is 15 residues. CDR3 in DNA: TGTGCCAGCAGTCCGATTGGGGGGAACTCCTACGAGCAGTACTTC. Translating it yields CASSPIGGNSYEQYF.

In DNA form, the CDR3 reads TGTGCCAGCAGTTTAGCGGGAGGTCTATACGAGCAGTACTTC. It specifies CASSLAGGLYEQYF. This chain links TRBV6-5 with TRBJ2-7; 10 bases agree with TRBD2. Germline trimming cut 4 bases from V and 4 bases from J; bases unmatched to any gene: 4. Germline V gene data show CDR1 as MNHEY and CDR2 as SVGAGI. The CDR3 extends over 14 amino acids.

The genes are TRBV3-1 and TRBJ2-3, with 7 bases identical to TRBD2. Germline V lookup: CDR1 LGHDT, CDR2 YNNKEL (reference sequence). The V segment lost 4 bases and the J segment 4 bases; nucleotides outside the gene matches: 8. The length of the CDR3 is 15 residues. The CDR3 region has the DNA TGTGCCAGCAGCCTCGGGACTAACCCCTCAGATACGCAGTATTTT. Translating it yields CASSLGTNPSDTQYF.